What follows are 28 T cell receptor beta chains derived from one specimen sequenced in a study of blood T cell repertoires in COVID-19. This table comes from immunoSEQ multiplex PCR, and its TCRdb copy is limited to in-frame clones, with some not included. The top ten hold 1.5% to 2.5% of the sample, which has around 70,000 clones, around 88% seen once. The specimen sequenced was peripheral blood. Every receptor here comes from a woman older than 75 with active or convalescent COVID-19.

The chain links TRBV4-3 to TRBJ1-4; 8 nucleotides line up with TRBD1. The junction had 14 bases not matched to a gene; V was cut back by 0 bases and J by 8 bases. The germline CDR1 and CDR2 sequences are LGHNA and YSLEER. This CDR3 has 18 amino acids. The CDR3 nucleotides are TGCGCCAGCAGCCAAGAAACCCCCCGACAGGGGAGAGGAGAAAAACTGTTTTTT. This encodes CASSQETPRQGRGEKLFF.

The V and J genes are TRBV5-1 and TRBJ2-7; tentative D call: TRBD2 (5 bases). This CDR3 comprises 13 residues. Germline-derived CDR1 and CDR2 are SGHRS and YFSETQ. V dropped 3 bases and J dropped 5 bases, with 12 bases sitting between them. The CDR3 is CASSSKVGDEQYF. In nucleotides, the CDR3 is TGCGCCAGCAGCTCCAAGGTGGGAGACGAGCAGTACTTC.

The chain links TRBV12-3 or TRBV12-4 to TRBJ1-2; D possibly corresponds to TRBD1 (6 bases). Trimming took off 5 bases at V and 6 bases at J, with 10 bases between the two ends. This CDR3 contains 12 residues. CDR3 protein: CASSPRGNGYTF. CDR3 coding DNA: TGTGCCAGCAGTCCAAGGGGGAATGGCTACACCTTC.

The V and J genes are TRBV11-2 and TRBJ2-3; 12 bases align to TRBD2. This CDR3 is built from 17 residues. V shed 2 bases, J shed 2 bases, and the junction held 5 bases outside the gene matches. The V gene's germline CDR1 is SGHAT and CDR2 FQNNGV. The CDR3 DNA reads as TGTGCCAGCAGCTTAACCGGACTAGCGGGACCCACAGATACGCAGTATTTT. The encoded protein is CASSLTGLAGPTDTQYF.

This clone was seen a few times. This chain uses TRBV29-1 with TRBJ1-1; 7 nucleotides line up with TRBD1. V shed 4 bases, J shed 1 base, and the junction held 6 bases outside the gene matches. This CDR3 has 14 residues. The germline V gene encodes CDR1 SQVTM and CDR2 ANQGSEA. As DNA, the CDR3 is TGCAGCGTTGGGAGGGACAGTCAGAACACTGAAGCTTTCTTT. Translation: CSVGRDSQNTEAFF.

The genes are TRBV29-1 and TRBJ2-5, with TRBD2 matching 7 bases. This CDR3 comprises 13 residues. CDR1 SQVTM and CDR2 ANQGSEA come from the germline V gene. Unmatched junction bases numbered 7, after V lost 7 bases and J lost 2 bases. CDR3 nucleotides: TGCAGCGCCTTAGCGGGTTTACAAGAGACCCAGTACTTC. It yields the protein CSALAGLQETQYF.

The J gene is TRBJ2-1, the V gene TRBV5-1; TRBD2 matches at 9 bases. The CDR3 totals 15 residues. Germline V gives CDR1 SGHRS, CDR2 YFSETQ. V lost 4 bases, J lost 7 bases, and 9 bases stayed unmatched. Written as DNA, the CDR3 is TGCGCCAGCAGCCTAATCGCGGGGGGGCAAAATGAGCAGTTCTTC. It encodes CASSLIAGGQNEQFF.

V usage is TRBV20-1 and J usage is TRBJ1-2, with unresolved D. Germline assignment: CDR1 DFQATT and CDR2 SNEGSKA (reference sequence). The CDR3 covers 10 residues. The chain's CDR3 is CGLKGGGYTF. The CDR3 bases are TGCGGGCTTAAAGGTGGCGGCTACACCTTC.

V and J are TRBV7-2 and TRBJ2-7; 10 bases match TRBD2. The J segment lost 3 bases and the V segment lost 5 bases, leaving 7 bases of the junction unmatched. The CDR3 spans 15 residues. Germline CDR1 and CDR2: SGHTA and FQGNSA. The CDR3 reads CASSDGLADFYEQYF. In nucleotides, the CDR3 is TGTGCCAGCAGCGACGGACTAGCGGACTTCTACGAGCAGTACTTC. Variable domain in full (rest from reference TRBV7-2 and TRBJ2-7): GAGVSQSPSNKVTEKGKDVELRCDPISGHTALYWYRQSLGQGLEFLIYFQGNSAPDKSGLPSDRFSAERTGGSVSTLTIQRTQQEDSAVYLCASSDGLADFYEQYFGPGTRLTVT.

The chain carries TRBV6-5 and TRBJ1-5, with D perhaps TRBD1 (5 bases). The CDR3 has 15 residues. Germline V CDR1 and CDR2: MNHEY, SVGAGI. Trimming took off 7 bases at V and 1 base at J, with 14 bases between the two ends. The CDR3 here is CASTLQGGSNQPQHF. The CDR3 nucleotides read TGTGCCAGCACCCTCCAGGGAGGAAGCAATCAGCCCCAGCATTTT.

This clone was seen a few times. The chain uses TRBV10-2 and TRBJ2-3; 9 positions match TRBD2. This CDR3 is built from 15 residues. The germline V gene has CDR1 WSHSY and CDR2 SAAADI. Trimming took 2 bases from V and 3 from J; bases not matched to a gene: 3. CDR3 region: CASSEGGGETDTQYF. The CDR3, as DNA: TGCGCCAGCAGTGAGGGCGGGGGGGAAACAGATACGCAGTATTTT.

CDR3 coding DNA: TGTGCCACCTCCCCATGGGGCGGCACAGATACGCAGTATTTT. This gives the protein CATSPWGGTDTQYF. The chain joins TRBV24-1 to TRBJ2-3; TRBD1 is a possible D gene (5 bases). Per germline, CDR1 KGHDR and CDR2 SFDVKD. The V gene lost 9 bases and the J gene lost 1 base, with 13 bases spanning the gap. CDR3 size: 14 residues.

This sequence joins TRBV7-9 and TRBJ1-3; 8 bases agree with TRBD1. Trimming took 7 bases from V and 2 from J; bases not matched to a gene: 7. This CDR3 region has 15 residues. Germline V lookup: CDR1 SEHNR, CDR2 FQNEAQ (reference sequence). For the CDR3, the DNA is TGTGCCAGCAACGTATGGGACAGGCCTGGAAACACCATATATTTT. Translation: CASNVWDRPGNTIYF.

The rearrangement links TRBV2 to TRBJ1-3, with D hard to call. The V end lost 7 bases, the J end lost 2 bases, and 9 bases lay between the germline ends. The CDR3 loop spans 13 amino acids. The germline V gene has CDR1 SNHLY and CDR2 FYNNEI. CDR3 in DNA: TGTGCCAGCATGGGAGATGCTGGAAACACCATATATTTT. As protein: CASMGDAGNTIYF.

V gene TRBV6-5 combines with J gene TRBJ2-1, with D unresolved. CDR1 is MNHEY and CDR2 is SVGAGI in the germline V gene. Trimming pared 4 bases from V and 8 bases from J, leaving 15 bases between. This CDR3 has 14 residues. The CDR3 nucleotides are TGTGCCAGCAGTTCTCGGAGTTGGCTAGATGAGCAGTTCTTC. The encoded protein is CASSSRSWLDEQFF.

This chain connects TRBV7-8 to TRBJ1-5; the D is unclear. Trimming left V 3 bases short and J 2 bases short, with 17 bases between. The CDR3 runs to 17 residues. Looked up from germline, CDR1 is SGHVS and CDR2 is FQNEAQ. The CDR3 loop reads CASSFFDGEDGNQPQHF. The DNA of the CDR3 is TGTGCCAGCAGCTTCTTCGACGGGGAGGACGGCAATCAGCCCCAGCATTTT. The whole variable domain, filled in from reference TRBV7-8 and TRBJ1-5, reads GAGVSQSPRYKVAKRGQDVALRCDPISGHVSLFWYQQALGQGPEFLTYFQNEAQLDKSGLPSDRFFAERPEGSVSTLKIQRTQQEDSAVYLCASSFFDGEDGNQPQHFGDGTRLSIL.

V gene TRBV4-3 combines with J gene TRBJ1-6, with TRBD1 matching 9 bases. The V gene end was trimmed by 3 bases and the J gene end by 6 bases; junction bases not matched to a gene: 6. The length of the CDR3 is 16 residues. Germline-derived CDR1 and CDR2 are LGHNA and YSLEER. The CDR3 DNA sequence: TGCGCCAGCAGCCAGCTACAGGGGGCGCCTAATTCACCCCTCCACTTT. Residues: CASSQLQGAPNSPLHF.

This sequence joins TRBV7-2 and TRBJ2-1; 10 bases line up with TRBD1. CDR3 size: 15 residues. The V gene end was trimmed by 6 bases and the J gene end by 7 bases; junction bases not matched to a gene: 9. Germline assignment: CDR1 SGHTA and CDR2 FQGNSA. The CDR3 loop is CASSYDRGQNNEQFF. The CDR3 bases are TGTGCCAGCAGTTACGACAGGGGGCAGAATAATGAGCAGTTCTTC.

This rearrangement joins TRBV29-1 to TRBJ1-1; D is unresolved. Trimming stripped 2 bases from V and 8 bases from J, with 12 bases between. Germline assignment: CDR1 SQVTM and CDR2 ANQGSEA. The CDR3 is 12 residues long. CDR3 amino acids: CSVERFGREAFF. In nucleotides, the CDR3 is TGCAGCGTTGAAAGATTTGGCCGAGAAGCTTTCTTT.

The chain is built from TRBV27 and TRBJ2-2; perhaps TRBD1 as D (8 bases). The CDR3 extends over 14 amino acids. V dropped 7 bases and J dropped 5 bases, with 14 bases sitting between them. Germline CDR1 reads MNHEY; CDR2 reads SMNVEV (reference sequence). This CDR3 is CASTLQGGTGELFF. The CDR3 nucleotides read TGTGCCAGCACCCTACAGGGGGGGACCGGGGAGCTGTTTTTT.

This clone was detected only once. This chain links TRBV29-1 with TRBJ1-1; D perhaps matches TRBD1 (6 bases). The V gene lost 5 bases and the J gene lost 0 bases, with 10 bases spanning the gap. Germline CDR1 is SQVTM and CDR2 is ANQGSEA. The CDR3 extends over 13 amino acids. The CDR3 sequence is CSVYQGMNTEAFF. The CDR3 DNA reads TGCAGCGTTTATCAGGGGATGAACACTGAAGCTTTCTTT.

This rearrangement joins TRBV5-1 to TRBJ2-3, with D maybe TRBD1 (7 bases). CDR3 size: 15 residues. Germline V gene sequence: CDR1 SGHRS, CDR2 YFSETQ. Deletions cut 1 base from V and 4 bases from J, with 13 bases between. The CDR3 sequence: CASSLLQGGADTQYF. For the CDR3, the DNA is TGCGCCAGCAGCTTGCTGCAGGGGGGTGCAGATACGCAGTATTTT.

The DNA for the CDR3 is TGTGCCAGCAGTTGGCGGGACAGGCTCTACGAGCAGTACTTC. Translated, it gives CASSWRDRLYEQYF. The chain is built from TRBV6-2 or TRBV6-3 and TRBJ2-7; 8 nucleotides agree with TRBD1. J lost 3 bases, V lost 4 bases, and 5 bases had no gene match. This CDR3 is 14 amino acids long. Per the germline V gene, CDR1 is MNHEY and CDR2 is SVGEGT.

The CDR3 bases are TGTGCCAGCAGCTTGGTACCCACTGGTACTGAAGCTTTCTTT. Protein sequence: CASSLVPTGTEAFF. The V gene is TRBV5-6, the J gene TRBJ1-1; D is unresolved. The CDR3 is made up of 14 amino acids. With 0 bases removed from V and 5 bases from J, the gap between germline ends came to 11 bases. Germline V gene data show CDR1 as SGHDT and CDR2 as YYEEEE.

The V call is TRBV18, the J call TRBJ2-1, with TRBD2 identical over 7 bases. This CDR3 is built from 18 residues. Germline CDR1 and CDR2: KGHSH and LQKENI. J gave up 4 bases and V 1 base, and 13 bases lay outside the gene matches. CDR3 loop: CASSPQRLSGIGYNEQFF. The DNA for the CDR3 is TGTGCCAGCTCACCACAAAGGTTGAGCGGGATTGGGTACAATGAGCAGTTCTTC.

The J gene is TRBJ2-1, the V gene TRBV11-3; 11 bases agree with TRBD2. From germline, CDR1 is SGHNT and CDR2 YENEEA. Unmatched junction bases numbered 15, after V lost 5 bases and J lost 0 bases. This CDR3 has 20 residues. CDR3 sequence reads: CASSRTTSGGLLSSYNEQFF. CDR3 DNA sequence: TGTGCCAGCAGCCGTACCACTAGCGGGGGTTTACTTAGCTCCTACAATGAGCAGTTCTTC.

The CDR3 loop reads CSVSKPGQAKETQYF. DNA for the CDR3: TGCAGCGTTTCAAAACCGGGACAAGCGAAGGAGACCCAGTACTTC. The chain links TRBV29-1 to TRBJ2-5; a possible D gene is TRBD1 (6 bases). Germline V gives CDR1 SQVTM, CDR2 ANQGSEA. The V end lost 5 bases, the J end lost 5 bases, and 21 bases lay between the germline ends. This CDR3 has 15 residues.

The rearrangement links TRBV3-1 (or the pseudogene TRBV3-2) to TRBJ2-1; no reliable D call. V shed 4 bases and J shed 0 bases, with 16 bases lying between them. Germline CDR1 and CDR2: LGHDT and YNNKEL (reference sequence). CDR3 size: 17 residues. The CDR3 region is CASSLSPPRSSYNEQFF. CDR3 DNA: TGTGCCAGCAGCCTTTCACCACCTAGAAGCTCCTACAATGAGCAGTTCTTC.